This T cell receptor (beta chain) stems from a study of prognosis after radiotherapy for stage I lung cancer. About the study: At a biologically effective dose of at least 100 Gy and in 3 to 5 fractions, SBRT was the radiotherapy delivered. Overall study findings and caveats: Stereotactic body radiation therapy was followed by a fall in unique TCR clone counts, with a median of about 9,700 versus 6,500. Patients' TRBV and TRBJ gene usage reportedly differed by presence or absence of metastases.

About this clonotype: As yet, its antigen is unknown. A far larger clone is a single base away, which makes a read error likely.

TCR beta CDR3 was amplified from genomic DNA by two-round multiplex PCR. TRBV and TRBJ genes each had their own specific primers in first-round PCR. MiXCR was run by TCRdb on the multiplex PCR reads, yielding one entry per CDR3 protein. The table shows about 16,000 distinct CDR3 sequences, with approximately 31% occurring only once. Per germline, CDR1 MNHNY and CDR2 SVGAGI (reference sequence). This CDR3 is built from 17 residues. The patients, who had no history of other malignancies and had received no prior chemotherapy or radiotherapy, were all found to be node-negative on CT and PET/CT. This receptor was taken from a donor aged 50 or older with non-small cell lung cancer. This specimen consisted of PBMCs, obtained before or after stereotactic body radiation therapy (not recorded which). The genes are TRBV6-6 and TRBJ2-6, with D perhaps assigned TRBD1 or TRBD2 (5 bases each). In nucleotides, the CDR3 is TGTGCCAGCAGTTACTCCGGGGTCCTCTCTGGGGCCAACGTCATGACTTTC. Translating it yields CASSYSGVLSGANVMTF.